This T cell receptor beta chain was sequenced in a study of T-cell reconstitution after alpha-beta-depleted transplantation in children. Unique molecular identifiers were incorporated when the TCRbeta library was constructed. One entry per CDR3 protein, called by TCRdb with MiXCR from the PCR reads. Of 400,000 to 500,000 distinct CDR3 sequences listed, 11% were seen once; the top ten hold roughly 5.5%. This CDR3 is 22 amino acids long. V shed 5 bases and J 0 bases; nucleotides not matched to a gene: 16. The origin of this receptor is a human donor who donated a stem cell graft to a child with acute myeloid leukemia. V is TRBV7-1 and J is TRBJ2-4; 16 bases align to TRBD2. TRBV7-1 is an ORF; its function is uncertain. The sequenced sample was PBMCs from the stem cell graft donor, obtained from the stem cell graft. The CDR3: CASSARRAPGLAGGRAKNIQYF. The CDR3, as DNA: TGTGCCAGCAGCGCACGGAGGGCTCCGGGACTAGCGGGGGGGAGAGCCAAAAACATTCAGTACTTC.